The 32 T cell receptor beta chains reported below all come from one sample, sequenced in a study of technical replicates of blood from several donors. Assay: immunoSEQ multiplex PCR; the TCRdb copy retains only in-frame clones and omits some. The sample gives 50,000 to 60,000 clones, around 91% of which show up once; about 4.3% is in the top ten. Sequenced material: PBMCs. These receptors were taken from a human donor in good health. Some clones in this sample may be carry-over from other donors' samples.

The genes are TRBV5-4 and TRBJ1-2; TRBD1 matches 7 bases. J lost 2 bases, V lost 4 bases, and 11 bases had no gene match. The CDR3 loop spans 16 amino acids. Germline lookup yields CDR1 SGHNT and CDR2 YYREEE (reference sequence). The CDR3 nucleotides are TGTGCCAGCAGCCCACCCCCACAGGGGACGAACTATGGCTACACCTTC. This encodes CASSPPPQGTNYGYTF.

In DNA form, the CDR3 reads TGTGCCAGCAGCTCCACGGGGACTAGCGGGGCCTACGAGCAGTACTTC. Translating gives CASSSTGTSGAYEQYF. The chain is built from TRBV5-6 and TRBJ2-7, with TRBD2 identical over 13 bases. CDR1 SGHDT and CDR2 YYEEEE come from the germline V gene. The junction had 5 bases not matched to a gene; V was cut back by 3 bases and J by 2 bases. The CDR3 sequence is 16 residues long.

Only one count was recorded for this clone. V and J are TRBV5-4 and TRBJ1-5; 8 bases match TRBD1. J was trimmed by 2 bases and V by 6 bases; bases with no gene match: 10. Germline V CDR1 and CDR2: SGHNT, YYREEE (reference sequence). The CDR3 consists of 16 residues. The CDR3 nucleotides read TGTGCCAGCATCAAACCGGACAGGGATGGCAATCAGCCCCAGCATTTT. Encoded protein: CASIKPDRDGNQPQHF. Full variable domain (remainder filled in from reference TRBV5-4 and TRBJ1-5): ETGVTQSPTHLIKTRGQQVTLRCSSQSGHNTVSWYQQALGQGPQFIFQYYREEENGRGNFPPRFSGLQFPNYSSELNVNALELDDSALYLCASIKPDRDGNQPQHFGDGTRLSIL.

The chain is built from TRBV7-7 and TRBJ2-7; 9 positions agree with TRBD1. The V gene end was trimmed by 5 bases and the J gene end by 5 bases; junction bases not matched to a gene: 4. Per germline, CDR1 SSHAT and CDR2 FNYEAQ (reference sequence). The CDR3 length is 13 residues. DNA of the CDR3: TGTGCCAGCAGCCGGGACAGGGTGCACGAGCAGTACTTC. This translates into CASSRDRVHEQYF.

This clone was seen just once. The chain couples TRBV19 to TRBJ2-7; TRBD2 might be the D (5 bases). V was clipped by 6 bases and J by 3 bases, with 9 bases between them. The germline V gene encodes CDR1 LNHDA and CDR2 SQIVND (reference sequence). The CDR3 sequence is 12 residues long. The CDR3 DNA reads as TGTGCCAGTAGCCCTAGCAGCTACGAGCAGTACTTC. Encoded protein: CASSPSSYEQYF.

This clone appeared once. The rearrangement uses TRBV2 and TRBJ1-6, with TRBD1 as a possible D gene (6 bases). In germline, CDR1 is SNHLY, CDR2 FYNNEI. The CDR3 has 15 amino acids. Trimming took 2 bases from V and 14 from J, leaving 19 bases between them. CDR3 sequence: CASSEIYGTPRSLHF. The CDR3 region has the DNA TGTGCCAGCAGTGAAATTTATGGGACACCCAGATCCCTCCACTTT.

This clone was recorded once. The V gene is TRBV9, the J gene TRBJ1-2; tentative D call: TRBD1 (6 bases). Trimming stripped 0 bases from V and 10 bases from J, with 13 bases between. The CDR3 covers 13 residues. CDR1 and CDR2 (germline): SGDLS, YYNGEE. Here the CDR3 DNA reads TGTGCCAGCAGCGTAGCTACAGGGTTCGACTACACCTTC. It translates to CASSVATGFDYTF.

Details on this clone: At one end, the junction sequence differs from germline, possibly due to a read error. This chain connects TRBV6-1 to TRBJ2-7; the match to TRBD2 covers 10 bases. From germline, CDR1 is MNHNS and CDR2 SASEGT. The CDR3 extends over 15 amino acids. The CDR3 DNA is TGTGCCAGCATTGAAGCGGGAGGGACAAACTACGAGCAGTACTTC. Encoded protein: CASIEAGGTNYEQYF.

This rearrangement joins TRBV19 to TRBJ2-7; no clear D. The CDR3 contains 15 residues. CDR1 is LNHDA and CDR2 is SQIVND in the germline V gene (reference sequence). V shed 9 bases and J shed 2 bases, with 20 bases lying between them. The CDR3 here is CASQASVGLTYEQYF. CDR3 nucleotide sequence: TGTGCCAGCCAAGCTAGTGTCGGATTGACCTACGAGCAGTACTTC.

The chain links TRBV5-1 to TRBJ2-7; 7 bases agree with TRBD2. Trimming took 7 bases from V and 2 from J; bases not matched to a gene: 12. CDR3 length: 15 amino acids. Germline lookup yields CDR1 SGHRS and CDR2 YFSETQ. The CDR3 spells CASREVFRGAYEQYF. The DNA of the CDR3 is TGCGCCAGCCGCGAGGTGTTCCGGGGGGCCTACGAGCAGTACTTC. Based on the CDR3 plus reference TRBV5-1 and TRBJ2-7, the full variable domain is KAGVTQTPRYLIKTRGQQVTLSCSPISGHRSVSWYQQTPGQGLQFLFEYFSETQRNKGNFPGRFSGRQFSNSRSEMNVSTLELGDSALYLCASREVFRGAYEQYFGPGTRLTVT.

V is TRBV9 and J is TRBJ1-2; 10 bases match TRBD1. Trimming cost V 4 bases and J 5 bases; bases outside gene matches: 8. The CDR3 extends over 15 amino acids. CDR1 and CDR2 from the germline V gene are SGDLS and YYNGEE. The CDR3 spells CASSPHQDRGYGYTF. The DNA of the CDR3 is TGTGCCAGCAGCCCACACCAGGACAGGGGGTATGGCTACACCTTC.

The gene calls are TRBV6-6 and TRBJ1-1; 7 positions agree with TRBD1. The CDR3 has 14 residues. J lost 3 bases, V lost 2 bases, and 3 bases had no gene match. Germline V gene lookup returns CDR1 MNHNY and CDR2 SVGAGI (reference sequence). CDR3 loop: CASSYTGAYTEAFF. DNA for the CDR3: TGTGCCAGCAGTTACACAGGGGCTTACACTGAAGCTTTCTTT.

This clone was seen just once. The chain carries TRBV11-2 and TRBJ2-1, with 12 bases aligning to TRBD2. The V gene's germline CDR1 is SGHAT and CDR2 FQNNGV. Trimming took 4 bases from V and 2 from J; bases not matched to a gene: 0. The CDR3 contains 15 residues. This CDR3 reads CASSSSGGAYNEQFF. The CDR3 DNA follows: TGTGCCAGCAGCTCTAGCGGGGGGGCCTACAATGAGCAGTTCTTC.

The genes are TRBV5-1 and TRBJ2-3, with 13 bases fitting TRBD2. CDR3 length: 16 residues. V dropped 0 bases and J dropped 3; count of bases not matched to a gene: 1. Germline lookup yields CDR1 SGHRS and CDR2 YFSETQ. DNA of the CDR3: TGCGCCAGCAGCTTGGGGACTAGCGGGAGTACAGATACGCAGTATTTT. It specifies CASSLGTSGSTDTQYF.

CDR3 loop: CASTNPKGGERNNEQFF. CDR3 in DNA: TGTGCCAGCACTAACCCGAAAGGGGGAGAACGCAACAATGAGCAGTTCTTC. The chain has TRBV5-4 and TRBJ2-1, with a possible D match to TRBD1 (6 bases). CDR1 is SGHNT, CDR2 YYREEE, per germline (reference sequence). The CDR3 runs to 17 residues. With 6 bases removed from V and 5 bases from J, the gap between germline ends came to 24 bases. Looking up the rest from reference TRBV5-4 and TRBJ2-1 gives the full variable domain: ETGVTQSPTHLIKTRGQQVTLRCSSQSGHNTVSWYQQALGQGPQFIFQYYREEENGRGNFPPRFSGLQFPNYSSELNVNALELDDSALYLCASTNPKGGERNNEQFFGPGTRLTVL.

The chain is built from TRBV27 and TRBJ1-1, with 7 bases aligning to TRBD1. V shed 5 bases and J 0 bases; nucleotides not matched to a gene: 3. Germline assignment: CDR1 MNHEY and CDR2 SMNVEV (reference sequence). The CDR3 totals 14 residues. This chain's CDR3 is CASSGDRMNTEAFF. The CDR3 coding sequence is TGTGCCAGCAGTGGGGACAGAATGAACACTGAAGCTTTCTTT.

The chain uses TRBV7-2 and TRBJ2-1, with 12 nucleotides matching TRBD2. V lost 1 base to trimming and J lost 8 bases; unmatched junction nucleotides: 6. Germline V CDR1 and CDR2: SGHTA, FQGNSA. CDR3 size: 16 residues. The CDR3 nucleotides read TGTGCCAGCAGCTTAGAGGCTAGCGGGAGGGCTTATGAGCAGTTCTTC. It codes for CASSLEASGRAYEQFF.

The gene calls are TRBV5-6 and TRBJ2-7; the match to TRBD1 covers 7 bases. This CDR3 is 12 amino acids long. Germline V gene data show CDR1 as SGHDT and CDR2 as YYEEEE. J lost 5 bases, V lost 3 bases, and 2 bases had no gene match. CDR3 residues: CASSSDRDEQYF. Here the CDR3 DNA reads TGTGCCAGCAGCTCCGACAGGGACGAGCAGTACTTC.

The V call is TRBV11-1, the J call TRBJ2-5, with TRBD1 matching 8 bases. V lost 5 bases to trimming and J lost 5 bases; unmatched junction nucleotides: 13. Germline V gene sequence: CDR1 SGHAT, CDR2 FQDESV (reference sequence). The CDR3 has 16 residues. CDR3 protein: CASSLGQGAVGETQYF. CDR3 bases: TGTGCCAGCAGCCTCGGGCAGGGGGCGGTAGGGGAGACCCAGTACTTC.

The chain combines TRBV2 with TRBJ2-7; D might be TRBD1 (5 bases). This CDR3 is built from 15 residues. The V end was cut by 1 base, the J end by 3 bases, with 13 bases between. The germline V gene encodes CDR1 SNHLY and CDR2 FYNNEI. The CDR3 region is CASSEEGASFYEQYF. CDR3 nucleotides: TGTGCCAGCAGTGAAGAAGGGGCGAGCTTCTACGAGCAGTACTTC.

The chain is built from TRBV6-6 and TRBJ1-1; D uncertain. V was pared by 0 bases and J by 4 bases, with 9 bases between. CDR3 length: 14 amino acids. CDR1 is MNHNY, CDR2 SVGAGI, per germline (reference sequence). CDR3 nucleotides: TGTGCCAGCAGTTACTCGCCGGAGTTCACTGAAGCTTTCTTT. This gives the protein CASSYSPEFTEAFF.

Concerning this clone itself: The junction shows a germline mismatch at one end, possibly a read error. V gene TRBV29-1 combines with J gene TRBJ2-1; D not certain. This CDR3 is 13 amino acids long. Germline V gives CDR1 SQVTM, CDR2 ANQGSEA. The CDR3 loop reads CSVEASSYNEQFF. CDR3 in DNA: TGCAGCGTGGAAGCTAGCTCCTACAATGAGCAGTTCTTC.

The chain joins TRBV5-6 to TRBJ2-7; no firm D call. This CDR3 has 11 residues. Trimming stripped 3 bases from V and 2 bases from J, with 3 bases between. The germline gives CDR1 SGHDT, CDR2 YYEEEE. This CDR3 is CASSSTYEQYF. CDR3 DNA sequence: TGTGCCAGCAGCTCCACCTACGAGCAGTACTTC.

The chain uses TRBV4-3 and TRBJ2-2; perhaps TRBD2 as D (6 bases). The CDR3 is 15 residues long. V shed 1 base and J shed 4 bases, with 10 bases lying between them. Germline V gene sequence: CDR1 LGHNA, CDR2 YSLEER. In DNA, the CDR3 is TGCGCCAGCAGCCAAGCCCTAGCGACCACCGGGGAGCTGTTTTTT. Translating gives CASSQALATTGELFF.

The chain has TRBV11-3 and TRBJ2-1; D may be TRBD1 (6 bases). V was clipped by 0 bases and J by 2 bases, with 8 bases between them. Germline V CDR1 and CDR2: SGHNT, YENEEA. The CDR3 loop spans 15 amino acids. The chain's CDR3 is CASSLEQGPYNEQFF. CDR3 bases: TGTGCCAGCAGCTTAGAACAGGGTCCCTACAATGAGCAGTTCTTC.

This chain joins TRBV6-5 and TRBJ1-1; D not resolved. Trimming pared 7 bases from V and 3 bases from J, leaving 6 bases between. The CDR3 extends over 11 amino acids. Looked up from germline, CDR1 is MNHEY and CDR2 is SVGAGI. CDR3 sequence reads: CASISHTEAFF. CDR3 sequence (DNA): TGTGCCAGCATCAGTCACACTGAAGCTTTCTTT.

The rearrangement uses TRBV18 and TRBJ1-1; possibly TRBD1 for D (5 bases). Germline lookup yields CDR1 KGHSH and CDR2 LQKENI. V was cut by 2 bases and J by 4 bases, with 11 bases left in between. The CDR3 contains 14 residues. For the CDR3, the DNA is TGTGCCAGCTCACCAGCAGGGTTGTTCACTGAAGCTTTCTTT. Protein: CASSPAGLFTEAFF.

This sequence joins TRBV9 and TRBJ2-2, with D unresolved. Germline assignment: CDR1 SGDLS and CDR2 YYNGEE. The CDR3 runs to 14 residues. V lost 0 bases and J lost 2, with 5 bases in between. CDR3 loop: CASSVDRNTGELFF. DNA of the CDR3: TGTGCCAGCAGCGTAGACAGAAACACCGGGGAGCTGTTTTTT.

The chain combines TRBV4-3 with TRBJ1-2; D ambiguous. Looked up from germline, CDR1 is LGHNA and CDR2 is YSLEER. V was pared by 3 bases and J by 4 bases, with 15 bases between. The CDR3 totals 15 residues. Here the CDR3 DNA reads TGCGCCAGCAGCCACTCCACCGGTCTCACCTATGGCTACACCTTC. The encoded protein is CASSHSTGLTYGYTF.

The chain carries TRBV6-1 and TRBJ2-5; 7 bases map to TRBD1. The ends lost 4 bases at V and 1 base at J; junction bases unmatched: 6. The CDR3 runs to 15 residues. Germline V CDR1 and CDR2: MNHNS, SASEGT. CDR3 coding DNA: TGTGCCAGCAGTGCGGGGACAGCCATCCAAGAGACCCAGTACTTC. Translated: CASSAGTAIQETQYF.

This clone was seen a few times. The chain recombines TRBV5-1 with TRBJ2-1; TRBD1 matches at 7 bases. V gave up 5 bases and J gave up 4 bases; unmatched junction bases: 6. CDR1 is SGHRS and CDR2 is YFSETQ in the germline V gene. The CDR3 has 14 residues. This CDR3 reads CASSAAGGYNEQFF. CDR3 sequence (DNA): TGCGCCAGCAGTGCTGCAGGGGGTTACAATGAGCAGTTCTTC.

The chain combines TRBV4-3 with TRBJ1-1, with D possibly being TRBD1 (6 bases). The V and J ends lost 1 base and 1 base respectively, with 13 bases between them. Germline lookup yields CDR1 LGHNA and CDR2 YSLEER. The CDR3 is 16 residues long. CDR3 DNA sequence: TGCGCCAGCAGCCAAGTGGGAAGGGGGGGGAACACTGAAGCTTTCTTT. The encoded protein is CASSQVGRGGNTEAFF.